Given below is one T cell receptor beta chain in context. This sample was included in a study of blood T cell repertoires in COVID-19. The wider study: Spain, Italy and the United States supplied samples that represented acute and convalescent COVID-19. Nucleic acid was either cDNA or gDNA, and it came from T cells, B-cell-depleted T cells, or PBMCs.

The table came from immunoSEQ multiplex PCR; TCRdb's copy has only in-frame clones and leaves some out. The sample carries 70,000 to 95,000 clones, about 92% recorded once. With 2 bases removed from V and 4 bases from J, the gap between germline ends came to 14 bases. This CDR3 region has 15 residues. CDR1 is LGHNA and CDR2 is YSLEER in the germline V gene. V is TRBV4-3 and J is TRBJ1-2; TRBD1 is a possible D gene (6 bases). Sample: peripheral blood. This receptor was taken from a woman aged 55 to 70 with active COVID-19. CDR3 loop: CASSQSRGRGYGYTF. The CDR3 nucleotides are TGCGCCAGCAGCCAATCAAGGGGCAGGGGCTATGGCTACACCTTC.